The clone carrying this T cell receptor beta chain has only a few counts. What it recognizes is unknown. The V end lost 5 bases, the J end lost 8 bases, and 18 bases lay between the germline ends. Germline lookup yields CDR1 SGHTA and CDR2 FQGNSA. The CDR3 sequence is 14 residues long. The study reverse transcribed the entire isolated RNA, so it sequenced expressed TCRB transcripts. Clones were sequenced by immunoSEQ multiplex PCR, and TCRdb holds only the in-frame ones, with some missing. Of some 270,000 clones listed, 7% to 9% were seen once; the top ten hold approximately 0.93%. The record originates from a study of beta chain features in type 1 diabetes. Study summary: All samples combined gave under 110,000,000 sorted cells for examination. Study-level findings and limits: A cDNA-based sequencing approach could over-represent cells with high TCR expression.

The TCR was taken from a young woman in good health. The source material was central memory CD4+ T cells from blood. The chain couples TRBV7-2 to TRBJ1-2; D is perhaps TRBD1 (6 bases). The CDR3 sequence: CASSEGGFQKGYTF. In DNA, the CDR3 is TGTGCCAGCAGCGAAGGGGGGTTTCAGAAGGGCTACACCTTC. Based on the CDR3 plus reference TRBV7-2 and TRBJ1-2, the full variable domain is GAGVSQSPSNKVTEKGKDVELRCDPISGHTALYWYRQSLGQGLEFLIYFQGNSAPDKSGLPSDRFSAERTGGSVSTLTIQRTQQEDSAVYLCASSEGGFQKGYTFGSGTRLTVV.